A selection of T cell receptor beta chains follows, all from one sample in a study of molecular identifiers for immune sequencing clone quantification. TCRdb re-analysed the PCR reads in MiXCR, keeping a single row per CDR3 protein. The sample includes over 50,000 distinct CDR3 sequences, 35% to 40% of them seen just once. Sequenced material: naive CD8+ T cells from blood, with Jurkat cell RNA spiked in. The origin of the receptors is a human donor in good health. Some libraries in this study had Jurkat cell RNA spiked in. The CDR3 runs from the conserved cysteine through the conserved F or W. D genes are given only for firm matches. Part of the rows lack a size; the others show once, few, many or a class for expanded clones.

TRBJ2-7	-	-	TRBV6-5	TGTGCCAGCAGCCCGGGACTCGAGTACGAGCAGTACTTC	CASSPGLEYEQYF
TRBJ2-4	once	-	TRBV20-1	TGCAGTGCTGAAGCGGACCTCCGCCACGGAAACATTCAGTACTTC	CSAEADLRHGNIQYF
TRBJ2-7	few	-	TRBV29-1	TGCAGCGTGGTTTCGACCGGTGGGGTTTACGAGCAGTACTTC	CSVVSTGGVYEQYF
TRBJ2-7	many	-	TRBV13	TGTGCCAGCAGCCAGGGCACTCTGCGGCACGAGCAGTACTTC	CASSQGTLRHEQYF
TRBJ1-5	few	-	TRBV7-9	TGTGCCAGCAGTAAGGGGCCGGGGCCCCAGCATTTT	CASSKGPGPQHF
TRBJ2-5	many	-	TRBV28	TGTGCCAGCCCCTTAGCGGAAGAGACCCAGTACTTC	CASPLAEETQYF
TRBJ2-2	many	-	TRBV29-1	TGCAGCGTTGCAAACAGGTGGAACACCGGGGAGCTGTTTTTT	CSVANRWNTGELFF
TRBJ2-7	many	TRBD1	TRBV28	TGTGCCAGCAGTTTCCCGGGACAGGGACTGGAGCAGTACTTC	CASSFPGQGLEQYF
TRBJ2-3	-	TRBD1	TRBV20-1	TGCAGTGCAAGAACAGGGGATTCCACAGATACGCAGTATTTT	CSARTGDSTDTQYF
TRBJ1-1	many	TRBD1	TRBV6-5	TGTGCCAGCAGACCGGCGCCGGGACAGGGTACCTCTGAAGCTTTCTTT	CASRPAPGQGTSEAFF
TRBJ2-3	many	TRBD2	TRBV15	TGTGCCACCAGCCTGACTAGCGGGGTTACAGATACGCAGTATTTT	CATSLTSGVTDTQYF
TRBJ1-5	once	-	TRBV9	TGTGCCAGCAGCGTCGGGCGGGGTGGCAATCAGCCCCAGCATTTT	CASSVGRGGNQPQHF
TRBJ2-7	few	TRBD1	TRBV7-6	TGTGCCAGCAGCCCCGGGGCAGGGGGCTACTACGAGCAGTACTTC	CASSPGAGGYYEQYF
TRBJ2-7	-	TRBD2	TRBV7-8	TGTGCCAGCAGCTTTAATGCCGGACTAGCGGGAGTCTACGAGCAGTACTTC	CASSFNAGLAGVYEQYF
TRBJ2-1	-	TRBD2	TRBV7-6	TGTGCCAGCAGCACCTGGACTAGCGGGACTGAGCAGTTCTTC	CASSTWTSGTEQFF
TRBJ2-3	many	-	TRBV13	TGTGCCAGCAGGGAGGAGGCGGGATACACAGATACGCAGTATTTT	CASREEAGYTDTQYF
TRBJ2-7	many	-	TRBV12-5	TGTGCTAGTGGTTTGGTACCGGACAGCTACTCTTACGAGCAGTACTTC	CASGLVPDSYSYEQYF
TRBJ1-2	-	-	TRBV5-6	TGTGCCAGCAGCGTGGGAAACTATGGCTACACCTTC	CASSVGNYGYTF
TRBJ2-3	few	-	TRBV25-1	TGTGCCAGCAGTGAAACCGGGGTTCGCGGCACAGATACGCAGTATTTT	CASSETGVRGTDTQYF
TRBJ1-2	many	TRBD1	TRBV3-1	TGTGCCAGCAGCCCCCGAGACAGGGGTCATGGCTACACCTTC	CASSPRDRGHGYTF
TRBJ2-1	few	-	TRBV29-1	TGCAGCGTTCCTCAGGGTGTCGATGAGCAGTTCTTC	CSVPQGVDEQFF
TRBJ2-7	-	-	TRBV27	TGTGCCAGCAGTTTACGGGGCGGTTACAATGAGCAGTACTTC	CASSLRGGYNEQYF
TRBJ2-7	-	-	TRBV11-2	TGTGCCAGCAGCATTCACGGGACCGCCTACGAGCAGTACTTC	CASSIHGTAYEQYF
TRBJ2-7	many	-	TRBV4-2	TGTGCCAGCAGCCAGACCGCAGCCTACGAGCAGTACTTC	CASSQTAAYEQYF
TRBJ2-3	-	-	TRBV4-2	TGTGCCAGCAGCCCGGGTCTCGACGATACGCAGTATTTT	CASSPGLDDTQYF
TRBJ1-1	-	TRBD1	TRBV5-1	TGCGCCAGCCGGGACAGGGGGCTTTCGGAAGCTTTCTTT	CASRDRGLSEAFF
TRBJ1-5	-	-	TRBV27	TGTGCCAGCAGAATGGGACACGGGGTGGGGGGTAATCAGCCCCAGCATTTT	CASRMGHGVGGNQPQHF
TRBJ1-3	-	TRBD1	TRBV5-4	TGTGCCAGCAGCCCCGGACAGGGGGCCGGGAACACCATATATTTT	CASSPGQGAGNTIYF
TRBJ1-1	-	TRBD1	TRBV27	TGTGCCAGCAGTCCCCAGACAGGGGACACTGAAGCTTTCTTT	CASSPQTGDTEAFF
TRBJ2-1	-	TRBD2	TRBV13	TGTGCCAGCAGTTCTCTAGCGGACAATGAGCAGTTCTTC	CASSSLADNEQFF